What follows describes a single T cell receptor (beta chain). The antigen is unknown. The CDR3 spans 8 residues. CDR1 KGHDR and CDR2 SFDVKD come from the germline V gene. Trimming shortened V by 5 bases and J by 11 bases, and 2 bases separated the two germline ends. The data stem from a study of CD8+CD57+ T cells in acquired aplastic anemia. Findings and limits, study-wide: Sharing between patients and controls was observed for over 25 CD8+ CDR3 sequences.

CDR3 and TCR beta VDJ profiling relied on a genomic DNA template. Each CDR3 protein is one row after TCRdb ran MiXCR on the reads. The sample has some 190,000 distinct CDR3 sequences; 46% are singletons. The chain carries TRBV24-1 and TRBJ1-2; D gene unclear. Sequenced input: sorted CD4+, CD8+, or CD8+CD57+ T cells (not recorded which) from PBMCs. This clonotype was sampled from a human donor in good health. CDR3: CATSAYTF. The DNA for the CDR3 is TGTGCCACCAGTGCATACACCTTC.